Following are 12 T cell receptor beta chains from one sample sequenced in a study of CD8+CD57+ T cells in acquired aplastic anemia. It was genomic DNA that served as the template for profiling TCR beta VDJ and CDR3. Via MiXCR, TCRdb re-called the reads, giving one row per CDR3 protein. The data hold tens of thousands of distinct CDR3 sequences, with 40% to 55% observed a single time. Material for sequencing was sorted CD4+, CD8+, or CD8+CD57+ T cells (not recorded which) from PBMCs. The receptors derive from a human donor in good health, serving as a control.

This clonotype was seen only a few times. This chain connects TRBV11-2 to TRBJ2-1, with D possibly being TRBD1 or TRBD2 (5 bases each). This CDR3 region has 16 residues. Germline values: CDR1 SGHAT, CDR2 FQNNGV. V was pared by 5 bases and J by 2 bases, with 16 bases between. CDR3 in amino acids: CASSPADVGAYNEQFF. The CDR3 DNA is TGTGCCAGCAGCCCTGCTGATGTGGGGGCCTACAATGAGCAGTTCTTC.

This chain uses TRBV7-9 with TRBJ1-1; D is possibly TRBD1 (5 bases). Trimming removed 6 bases from V and 3 bases from J, with 14 bases in between. CDR3 size: 14 residues. Germline CDR1 and CDR2: SEHNR and FQNEAQ (reference sequence). The DNA for the CDR3 is TGTGCCAGCAGAACGCCCGGGGGGGACACTGAAGCTTTCTTT. It translates to CASRTPGGDTEAFF.

CDR3 bases: TGTGCCAGCAGCTTAAACGGGGGCCATGGCGGGGAGCTGTTTTTT. This codes for CASSLNGGHGGELFF. The V and J genes are TRBV11-3 and TRBJ2-2; D is possibly TRBD1 or TRBD2 (6 bases each). Trimming left V 2 bases short and J 7 bases short, with 14 bases between. Germline V CDR1 and CDR2: SGHNT, YENEEA. The CDR3 runs 15 residues. The full variable domain, in which reference TRBV11-3 and TRBJ2-2 provide the parts outside the CDR3, is EAGVVQSPRYKIIEKKQPVAFWCNPISGHNTLYWYLQNLGQGPELLIRYENEEAVDDSQLPKDRFSAERLKGVDSTLKIQPAELGDSAVYLCASSLNGGHGGELFFGEGSRLTVL.

V usage is TRBV12-3 or TRBV12-4 and J usage is TRBJ1-4; 9 nucleotides align to TRBD1. Trimming at V came to 5 bases and at J to 1 base, leaving 5 bases not matched to a gene. This CDR3 has 16 amino acids. The CDR3 protein is CASSRDREGTNEKLFF. The CDR3 DNA reads as TGTGCCAGCAGTAGGGACAGGGAGGGAACTAATGAAAAACTGTTTTTT.

This clonotype was recorded at least ten times. V and J are TRBV5-5 and TRBJ1-1, with D possibly matching TRBD1 (6 bases). CDR1 is SGHKS, CDR2 YYEKEE, per germline (reference sequence). The V end lost 1 base, the J end lost 4 bases, and 11 bases lay between the germline ends. This CDR3 is built from 14 residues. CDR3 residues: CASSLRGLGTEAFF. As DNA, the CDR3 is TGTGCCAGCAGCTTGAGGGGGTTAGGCACTGAAGCTTTCTTT. Variable domain in full (rest from reference TRBV5-5 and TRBJ1-1): DAGVTQSPTHLIKTRGQQVTLRCSPISGHKSVSWYQQVLGQGPQFIFQYYEKEERGRGNFPDRFSARQFPNYSSELNVNALLLGDSALYLCASSLRGLGTEAFFGQGTRLTVV.

This clonotype was counted a single time. The chain is built from TRBV19 and TRBJ2-5, with a tentative D call TRBD2 (6 bases). The CDR3 spans 14 residues. The V end lost 3 bases, the J end lost 6 bases, and 14 bases lay between the germline ends. Germline CDR1 and CDR2: LNHDA and SQIVND (reference sequence). CDR3 bases: TGTGCCAGTAGTATTGGAGGGGTTGTAAAGACCCAGTACTTC. Protein: CASSIGGVVKTQYF.

This clonotype has more than one count but fewer than ten. The genes are TRBV27 and TRBJ1-5, with D maybe TRBD1 (6 bases). Trimming cost V 5 bases and J 6 bases, with 11 bases left between them. The CDR3 runs 13 residues. CDR1 MNHEY and CDR2 SMNVEV come from the germline V gene (reference sequence). This CDR3 reads CASSAGVGQPQHF. For the CDR3, the DNA is TGTGCCAGCAGTGCAGGGGTAGGTCAGCCCCAGCATTTT.

The V and J genes are TRBV20-1 and TRBJ2-5, with 14 bases matching TRBD2. The V gene end was trimmed by 6 bases and the J gene end by 6 bases; junction bases not matched to a gene: 6. Germline CDR1 DFQATT, CDR2 SNEGSKA (reference sequence). The CDR3 totals 14 residues. The CDR3 reads CSATGLAGVQTQYF. The CDR3 region has the DNA TGCAGTGCCACGGGACTAGCGGGGGTCCAGACCCAGTACTTC.

The sample holds many counts of this clonotype. The chain uses TRBV19 and TRBJ1-1, with a weak D call TRBD1 (5 bases). The V and J ends lost 1 base and 3 bases respectively, with 12 bases between them. Germline V CDR1 and CDR2: LNHDA, SQIVND (reference sequence). This CDR3 has 15 residues. CDR3 DNA: TGTGCCAGTAGTATAGTAGGCAGAGGGGACACTGAAGCTTTCTTT. Translating gives CASSIVGRGDTEAFF.

This clonotype was picked up many times. The gene calls are TRBV30 and TRBJ2-7, with 7 bases that match TRBD2. The length of the CDR3 is 14 residues. J was trimmed by 2 bases and V by 0 bases; bases with no gene match: 4. The germline CDR1 and CDR2 sequences are GTSNPN and SVGIG (reference sequence). CDR3 coding DNA: TGTGCCTGGAGTGTCGGGCTAGCGGCCTACGAGCAGTACTTC. As protein: CAWSVGLAAYEQYF.

This clonotype was observed many times. This chain links TRBV6-1 with TRBJ2-5; TRBD2 matches 11 bases. V was clipped by 4 bases and J by 2 bases; unmatched bases: 3. The CDR3 is 15 amino acids. Germline values: CDR1 MNHNS, CDR2 SASEGT. The CDR3 nucleotides are TGTGCCAGCAGTGGGGCTAGCGGGAGGCAAGAGACCCAGTACTTC. Its protein product is CASSGASGRQETQYF.

This clonotype was counted only a few times. This likely comes from a read error, as the CDR3 has no conserved phenylalanine or tryptophan at its end. The gene calls are TRBV11-2 and TRBJ2-7; perhaps TRBD2 as D (5 bases). Trimming took 3 bases from V and 2 from J, leaving 20 bases between them. Germline values: CDR1 SGHAT, CDR2 FQNNGV. The CDR3 totals 17 residues. The CDR3 protein is CASSFFLPSSGAYEQYL. In DNA, the CDR3 is TGTGCCAGCAGCTTCTTTCTCCCCAGCAGCGGTGCCTACGAGCAGTACCTC.